The 11 T cell receptor beta chains listed next were all sequenced from one sample in a study of CD8 T cells in ankylosing spondylitis. Study-wide results and caveats: Typical of ankylosing spondylitis blood, it appeared, was a TCR beta motif of under 10 highly homologous variants.

TCRdb recomputed calls from the 5' RACE reads with MiXCR, one row per CDR3 protein. This sample has 400,000 to 450,000 distinct CDR3 sequences, with roughly 15% found just once. No antigen has been identified for these receptors. Material: blood, either unsorted or a sorted T cell fraction (not recorded which). The receptor source for this set is a male donor with ankylosing spondylitis.

The chain is built from TRBV18 and TRBJ2-7; D perhaps matches TRBD2 (6 bases). Trimming took 2 bases from V and 0 from J, leaving 11 bases between them. Germline CDR1 is KGHSH and CDR2 is LQKENI. This CDR3 has 15 residues. The CDR3 coding sequence is TGTGCCAGCTCACCAGGAGGGTCTAGCTCCTACGAGCAGTACTTC. Translated: CASSPGGSSSYEQYF.

The table lists this clonotype with a count of one. The CDR3 sequence: CASSQLRAGANVLTF. DNA for the CDR3: TGTGCCAGCAGCCAACTGAGAGCTGGGGCCAACGTCCTGACTTTC. The V gene is TRBV14, the J gene TRBJ2-6; D is ambiguous. Deletions cut 2 bases from V and 2 bases from J, with 7 bases between. This CDR3 is built from 15 residues. The germline V gene encodes CDR1 SGHDN and CDR2 FVKESK. The full variable domain, in which reference TRBV14 and TRBJ2-6 provide the parts outside the CDR3, is EAGVTQFPSHSVIEKGQTVTLRCDPISGHDNLYWYRRVMGKEIKFLLHFVKESKQDESGMPNNRFLAERTGGTYSTLKVQPAELEDSGVYFCASSQLRAGANVLTFGAGSRLTVL.

The chain has TRBV20-1 and TRBJ2-5; 9 nucleotides align to TRBD1. The CDR3 covers 13 residues. Germline lookup yields CDR1 DFQATT and CDR2 SNEGSKA (reference sequence). V lost 3 bases to trimming and J lost 4 bases; unmatched junction nucleotides: 3. The CDR3 nucleotides are TGCAGTGCTAGTACGACAGGGGGAGAGACCCAGTACTTC. It translates to CSASTTGGETQYF.

This clonotype appeared a few times. The rearrangement uses TRBV28 and TRBJ1-6, with a tentative D call TRBD1 (5 bases). Germline assignment: CDR1 MDHEN and CDR2 SYDVKM. The V end was cut by 8 bases, the J end by 4 bases, with 9 bases between. The CDR3 loop spans 13 amino acids. CDR3 amino acids: CASGEGYNSPLHF. The CDR3 coding sequence is TGTGCCAGCGGGGAGGGGTATAATTCACCCCTCCACTTT.

This clonotype turned up a few times. The gene calls are TRBV12-3 or TRBV12-4 and TRBJ1-2, with 7 bases lining up with TRBD1. The CDR3 consists of 14 residues. V lost 6 bases, J lost 1 base, and 5 bases stayed unmatched. CDR3 coding DNA: TGTGCCAGCAGACGGGACAGAATTAACTATGGCTACACCTTC. It encodes CASRRDRINYGYTF.

This clonotype occurred a few times. The genes are TRBV3-1 and TRBJ2-1; possibly TRBD2 for D (5 bases). The V gene lost 1 base and the J gene lost 7 bases, with 11 bases spanning the gap. CDR3 length: 14 amino acids. Per the germline V gene, CDR1 is LGHDT and CDR2 is YNNKEL (reference sequence). The CDR3 loop reads CASSQAGSRNEQFF. CDR3 in DNA: TGTGCCAGCAGCCAAGCGGGAAGCAGGAATGAGCAGTTCTTC.

V is TRBV30 and J is TRBJ2-1; D possibly corresponds to TRBD1 (6 bases). CDR1 is GTSNPN and CDR2 is SVGIG in the germline V gene (reference sequence). The length of the CDR3 is 13 residues. Between the trimmed V and J ends, which lost 0 bases and 10 bases, there was a span of 13 bases. CDR3 DNA: TGTGCCTGGAGTGTAGGGCAGGGGTTAGAGCAGTTCTTC. Translating it yields CAWSVGQGLEQFF.

The chain has TRBV15 and TRBJ1-5, with 7 bases lining up with TRBD1. CDR1 is LNHNV and CDR2 is YYDKDF in the germline V gene (reference sequence). The CDR3 loop spans 16 amino acids. The V segment lost 3 bases and the J segment 1 base; nucleotides outside the gene matches: 6. CDR3 sequence (DNA): TGTGCCACCAGCAGGAAATCGACAGGGAGCAATCAGCCCCAGCATTTT. This gives the protein CATSRKSTGSNQPQHF.

The rearrangement uses TRBV29-1 and TRBJ1-3, with 7 nucleotides matching TRBD1. Germline V gene sequence: CDR1 SQVTM, CDR2 ANQGSEA. The CDR3 totals 13 residues. J lost 4 bases, V lost 6 bases, and 6 bases had no gene match. In DNA form, the CDR3 reads TGCAGCGTCACTGGCAGGGGGGGAAACACCATATATTTT. It encodes CSVTGRGGNTIYF.

The V call is TRBV9, the J call TRBJ1-5, with a weak D call TRBD1 (6 bases). The CDR3 is made up of 15 amino acids. With 0 bases removed from V and 3 bases from J, the gap between germline ends came to 10 bases. From germline, CDR1 is SGDLS and CDR2 YYNGEE. CDR3 sequence reads: CASSVGQGHNQPQHF. The CDR3 nucleotides are TGTGCCAGCAGCGTAGGCCAGGGACACAATCAGCCCCAGCATTTT.

This clonotype was observed a few times. The chain links TRBV20-1 to TRBJ1-2; TRBD1 agrees at 9 bases. This CDR3 contains 16 residues. V trimming: 1 base; J trimming: 4 bases; junction bases outside the gene matches: 10. Germline-derived CDR1 and CDR2 are DFQATT and SNEGSKA (reference sequence). In nucleotides, the CDR3 is TGCAGTGCTAGAGCCCGTCGCCTGGACAGGGGCTATGGCTACACCTTC. Translated, it gives CSARARRLDRGYGYTF.